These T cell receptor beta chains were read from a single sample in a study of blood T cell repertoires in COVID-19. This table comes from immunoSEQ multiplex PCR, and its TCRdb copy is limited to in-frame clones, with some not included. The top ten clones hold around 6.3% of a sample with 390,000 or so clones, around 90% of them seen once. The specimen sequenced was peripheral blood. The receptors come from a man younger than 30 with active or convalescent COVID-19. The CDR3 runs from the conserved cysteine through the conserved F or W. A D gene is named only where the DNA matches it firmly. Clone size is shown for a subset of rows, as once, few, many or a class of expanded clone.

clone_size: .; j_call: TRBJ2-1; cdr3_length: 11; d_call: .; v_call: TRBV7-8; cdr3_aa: CASSYLNEQFF; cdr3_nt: TGTGCCAGCAGCTATCTCAATGAGCAGTTCTTC
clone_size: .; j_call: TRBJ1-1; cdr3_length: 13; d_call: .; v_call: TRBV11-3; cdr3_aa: CASSWGVNTEAFF; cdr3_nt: TGTGCCAGCAGCTGGGGAGTGAACACTGAAGCTTTCTTT
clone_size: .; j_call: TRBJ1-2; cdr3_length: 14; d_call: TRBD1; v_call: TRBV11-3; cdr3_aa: CASSSSGGHYGYTF; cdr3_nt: TGTGCCAGCAGCTCGTCAGGGGGCCACTATGGCTACACCTTC
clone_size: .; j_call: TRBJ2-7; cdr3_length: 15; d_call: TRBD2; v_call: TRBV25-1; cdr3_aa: CASTHIGGMGYEQYF; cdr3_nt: TGTGCCAGCACTCACATCGGGGGGATGGGTTACGAGCAGTACTTC
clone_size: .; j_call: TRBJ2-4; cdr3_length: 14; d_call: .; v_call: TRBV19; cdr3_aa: CASSIGPGRDIQYF; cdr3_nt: TGTGCCAGTAGTATAGGCCCCGGCCGGGACATTCAGTACTTC
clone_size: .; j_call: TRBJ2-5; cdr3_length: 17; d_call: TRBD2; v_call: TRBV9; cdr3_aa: CASSPGTSSGIFETQYF; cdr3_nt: TGTGCCAGCAGCCCCGGGACTAGCAGCGGGATTTTCGAGACCCAGTACTTC
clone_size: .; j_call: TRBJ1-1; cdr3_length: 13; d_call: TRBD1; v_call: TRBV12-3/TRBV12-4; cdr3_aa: CASRTGVTSEAFF; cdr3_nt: TGTGCCAGCAGGACAGGGGTGACCTCTGAAGCTTTCTTT
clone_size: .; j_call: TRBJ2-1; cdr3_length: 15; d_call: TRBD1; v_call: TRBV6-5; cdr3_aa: CASSKGTGYYNEQFF; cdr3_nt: TGTGCCAGCAGTAAGGGGACAGGATACTACAATGAGCAGTTCTTC
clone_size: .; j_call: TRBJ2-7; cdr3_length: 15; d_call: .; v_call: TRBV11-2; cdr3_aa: CASSFGGRAGHEQYF; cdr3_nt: TGTGCCAGCAGCTTTGGCGGCAGGGCAGGCCACGAGCAGTACTTC
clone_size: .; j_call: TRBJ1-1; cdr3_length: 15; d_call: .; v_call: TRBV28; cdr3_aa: CASSQPRTMNTEAFF; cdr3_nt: TGTGCCAGCAGCCAACCCAGGACTATGAACACTGAAGCTTTCTTT
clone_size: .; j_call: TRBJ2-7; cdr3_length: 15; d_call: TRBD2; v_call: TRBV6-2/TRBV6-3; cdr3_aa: CASSSSGRASYEQYF; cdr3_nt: TGTGCCAGCAGTTCCAGCGGGAGGGCTTCCTACGAGCAGTACTTC
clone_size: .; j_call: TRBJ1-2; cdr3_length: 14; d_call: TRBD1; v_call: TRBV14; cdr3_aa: CASSPRDRFYGYTF; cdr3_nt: TGTGCCAGCAGCCCCCGGGACAGGTTCTATGGCTACACCTTC
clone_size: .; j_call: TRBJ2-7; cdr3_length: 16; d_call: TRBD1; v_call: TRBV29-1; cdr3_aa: CSVEDDGTGGKYEQYF; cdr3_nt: TGCAGCGTTGAAGACGACGGGACAGGGGGCAAATACGAGCAGTACTTC
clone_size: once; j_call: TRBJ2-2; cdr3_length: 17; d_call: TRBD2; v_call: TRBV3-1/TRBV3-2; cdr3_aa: CASSRAGGSLYTGELFF; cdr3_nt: TGTGCCAGCAGCCGAGCGGGAGGGTCGTTATACACCGGGGAGCTGTTTTTT
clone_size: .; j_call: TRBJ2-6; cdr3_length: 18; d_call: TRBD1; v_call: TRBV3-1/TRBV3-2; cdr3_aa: CASSQVRDSSLGANVLTF; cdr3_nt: TGTGCCAGCAGCCAAGTTCGGGACAGCTCTCTGGGGGCCAACGTGCTGACTTTC
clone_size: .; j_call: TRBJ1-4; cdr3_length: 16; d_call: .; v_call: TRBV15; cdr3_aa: CATSRERESTNEKLFF; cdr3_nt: TGTGCCACCAGCAGAGAGAGAGAATCAACTAATGAAAAACTGTTTTTT
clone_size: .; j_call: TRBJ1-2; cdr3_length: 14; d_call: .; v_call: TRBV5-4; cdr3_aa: CASSFQAAPYGYTF; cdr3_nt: TGTGCCAGCAGCTTTCAGGCCGCTCCCTATGGCTACACCTTC
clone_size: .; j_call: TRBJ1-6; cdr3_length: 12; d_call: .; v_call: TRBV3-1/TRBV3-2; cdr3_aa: CASSQNRVLLHF; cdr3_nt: TGTGCCAGCAGCCAAAACCGGGTTCTCCTCCACTTT
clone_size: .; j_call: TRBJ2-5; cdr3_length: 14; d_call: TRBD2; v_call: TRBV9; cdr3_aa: CASSVSGRGETQYF; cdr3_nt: TGTGCCAGCAGCGTGAGCGGGAGGGGGGAGACCCAGTACTTC
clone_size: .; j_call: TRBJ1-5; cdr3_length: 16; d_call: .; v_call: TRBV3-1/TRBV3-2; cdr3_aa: CASSQDYGAGIQPQHF; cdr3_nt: TGTGCCAGCAGCCAAGATTATGGGGCAGGGATTCAGCCCCAGCATTTT
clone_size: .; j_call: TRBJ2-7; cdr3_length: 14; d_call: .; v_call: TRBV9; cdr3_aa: CASSAWDNSYEQYF; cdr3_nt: TGTGCCAGCAGCGCTTGGGACAATTCCTACGAGCAGTACTTC
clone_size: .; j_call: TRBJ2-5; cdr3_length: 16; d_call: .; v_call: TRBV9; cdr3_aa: CASSPYTTEQQETQYF; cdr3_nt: TGTGCCAGCAGCCCCTATACGACAGAGCAGCAAGAGACCCAGTACTTC
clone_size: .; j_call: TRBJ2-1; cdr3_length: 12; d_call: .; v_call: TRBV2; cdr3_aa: CASSEARKGMFF; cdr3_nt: TGTGCCAGCAGTGAGGCGCGGAAAGGAATGTTCTTC
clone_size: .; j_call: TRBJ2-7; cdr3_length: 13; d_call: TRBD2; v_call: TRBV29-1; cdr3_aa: CSVLAGGPYEQYF; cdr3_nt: TGCAGCGTTTTGGCGGGAGGACCCTACGAGCAGTACTTC
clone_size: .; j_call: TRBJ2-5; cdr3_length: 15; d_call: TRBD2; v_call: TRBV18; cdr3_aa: CASSPGLAVQETQYF; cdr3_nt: TGTGCCAGCTCTCCAGGACTAGCGGTTCAAGAGACCCAGTACTTC
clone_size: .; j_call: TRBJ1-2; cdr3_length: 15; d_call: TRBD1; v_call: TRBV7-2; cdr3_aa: CASSSGGQGRYGYTF; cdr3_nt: TGTGCCAGCAGCTCCGGGGGACAGGGCCGCTATGGCTACACCTTC
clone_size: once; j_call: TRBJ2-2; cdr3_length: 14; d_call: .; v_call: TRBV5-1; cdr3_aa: CASSLDRNTGELFF; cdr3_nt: TGCGCCAGCAGCTTGGACAGGAACACCGGGGAGCTGTTTTTT
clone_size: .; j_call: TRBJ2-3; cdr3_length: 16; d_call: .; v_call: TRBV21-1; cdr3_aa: CASSKMADPSTDTQYF; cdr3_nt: TGTGCCAGCAGCAAAATGGCGGATCCTAGCACAGATACGCAGTATTTT
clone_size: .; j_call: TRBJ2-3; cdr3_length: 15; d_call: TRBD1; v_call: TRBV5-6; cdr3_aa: CASSWGTGSTDTQYF; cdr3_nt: TGTGCCAGCAGCTGGGGGACAGGGTCCACAGATACGCAGTATTTT
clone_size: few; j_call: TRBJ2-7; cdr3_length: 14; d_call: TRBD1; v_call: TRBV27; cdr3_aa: CASSLDRDRFLQYF; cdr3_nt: TGTGCCAGCAGTTTAGACCGGGACAGGTTTTTGCAGTACTTC
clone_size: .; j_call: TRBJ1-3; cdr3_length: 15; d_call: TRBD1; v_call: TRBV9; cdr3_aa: CASSSGGSSGNTIYF; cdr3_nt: TGTGCCAGCAGCTCAGGGGGGAGCTCTGGAAACACCATATATTTT
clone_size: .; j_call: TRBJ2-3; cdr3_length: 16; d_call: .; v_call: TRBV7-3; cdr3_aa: CASSLSLDSSTDTQYF; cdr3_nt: TGTGCCAGCAGCTTAAGCCTAGACTCAAGCACAGATACGCAGTATTTT
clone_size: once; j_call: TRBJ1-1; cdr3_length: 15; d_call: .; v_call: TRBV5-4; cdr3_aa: CASSLAGGPNTEAFF; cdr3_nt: TGTGCCAGCAGCTTGGCGGGGGGCCCGAACACTGAAGCTTTCTTT
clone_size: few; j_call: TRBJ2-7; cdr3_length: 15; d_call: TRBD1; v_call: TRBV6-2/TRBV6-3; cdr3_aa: CASSYTPGQGYEQYF; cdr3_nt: TGTGCCAGCAGTTACACCCCGGGACAGGGCTACGAGCAGTACTTC
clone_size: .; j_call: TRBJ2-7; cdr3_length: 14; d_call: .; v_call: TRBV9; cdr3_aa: CASSPFGIPYEQYF; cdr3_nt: TGTGCCAGCAGCCCCTTCGGGATACCCTACGAGCAGTACTTC
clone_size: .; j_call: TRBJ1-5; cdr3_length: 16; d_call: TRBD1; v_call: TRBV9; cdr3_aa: CASSDGTGGTNQPQHF; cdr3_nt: TGTGCCAGCAGCGACGGGACAGGGGGCACCAATCAGCCCCAGCATTTT